This TCR beta chain derives from a study of T cells in Graves' hyperthyroidism and ophthalmopathy. Amplification yielded TCR beta CDR3 regions, with RNA transcripts as the source. First-round RT-PCR targeting the TCR CDR3 was performed with the HTBI primer set. TCRdb reanalysed the multiplex PCR reads using MiXCR and keeps one entry per CDR3 protein. The sample has hundreds of thousands of distinct CDR3 sequences; about 38% are singletons. For this clonotype: What it binds is unknown.

Findings and limits, study-wide: Separating ophthalmopathy from stable hyperthyroidism was achieved by a 13 V-J model. Blood samples included most of the expanded thyroid clonotypes exceeding 0.001.

Specimen: blood. The sequence was obtained from a man younger than 35 with Graves' hyperthyroidism.

The CDR3 spells CSAPLGIGGQDSPLHF. CDR3 DNA sequence: TGCAGTGCCCCTCTTGGAATAGGGGGCCAGGATTCACCCCTCCACTTT. The J gene is TRBJ1-6, the V gene TRBV20-1, with 7 bases lining up with TRBD1. The germline CDR1 and CDR2 sequences are DFQATT and SNEGSKA (reference sequence). V shed 6 bases and J 8 bases; nucleotides not matched to a gene: 16. This CDR3 comprises 16 residues.